These T cell receptor beta chains were read from a single sample in a study of T cell repertoires in cytomegalovirus infection. TCRdb re-called the reads through MiXCR, storing one row per CDR3 protein. Of 500,000 to 600,000 distinct CDR3 sequences in the sample, approximately 16% were seen once. Material: CD8+ T cells from PBMCs. The receptors were gathered from a human donor in good health (CMV status not recorded). Some clones in this sample may be carry-over from other donors' samples. Both conserved end residues are part of each CDR3. The order of the fields is V gene, D gene, CDR3 protein. The D gene is left open where the match is weak.

v_gene: TRBV7-9
d_gene: -
CDR3aa: CASDPGVSYEQYF

v_gene: TRBV29-1
d_gene: TRBD2
CDR3aa: CSMHRREGQETQYF

v_gene: TRBV15
d_gene: TRBD2
CDR3aa: CATSISKLLAGTNEQFF

v_gene: TRBV14
d_gene: TRBD2
CDR3aa: CASSQELGLAETQYF

v_gene: TRBV11-3
d_gene: -
CDR3aa: CASSTGGPGTETQYF

v_gene: TRBV27
d_gene: -
CDR3aa: CASSLFQSYEQYF

v_gene: TRBV23-1
d_gene: TRBD1
CDR3aa: CASSDPDRDNQPQHF

v_gene: TRBV19
d_gene: TRBD2
CDR3aa: CASSLIAGVNNEQFF

v_gene: TRBV11-2
d_gene: TRBD2
CDR3aa: CASSFLAGSDNEQFF

v_gene: TRBV28
d_gene: TRBD1
CDR3aa: CASSPPVGQENYEQYF

v_gene: TRBV28
d_gene: -
CDR3aa: CASSLWGADSPLHF

v_gene: TRBV29-1
d_gene: -
CDR3aa: CSAHSGSGNTIYF

v_gene: TRBV10-3
d_gene: -
CDR3aa: CAVSDNRDTGRYDGYTF

v_gene: TRBV6-6
d_gene: -
CDR3aa: CARSHAGLYYNEQFF

v_gene: TRBV7-9
d_gene: -
CDR3aa: CATSRPGHGHEQYF

v_gene: TRBV11-2
d_gene: TRBD1
CDR3aa: CASSTSTGLDTEAFF

v_gene: TRBV27
d_gene: -
CDR3aa: CASGPEPYSGYTF

v_gene: TRBV19
d_gene: TRBD1
CDR3aa: CASSTAFTRGLTMAEQYF

v_gene: TRBV5-5
d_gene: -
CDR3aa: CASSWEVGRDGDTEAFF

v_gene: TRBV7-8
d_gene: -
CDR3aa: CASSLVRGGEQYF

v_gene: TRBV25-1
d_gene: -
CDR3aa: CASSHQEFNQPQHF

v_gene: TRBV7-2
d_gene: -
CDR3aa: CASSLNRVETQYF

v_gene: TRBV7-8
d_gene: -
CDR3aa: CASSLADGYLDEQYF

v_gene: TRBV5-1
d_gene: -
CDR3aa: CASSVSNTEAFF

v_gene: TRBV4-2
d_gene: TRBD2
CDR3aa: CASSQVGGGGYNEQFF

v_gene: TRBV29-1
d_gene: -
CDR3aa: CSVERGQGPYNEQFF

v_gene: TRBV4-1
d_gene: -
CDR3aa: CAIGTPWGYTF

v_gene: TRBV7-9
d_gene: TRBD1
CDR3aa: CASSSRDREADTQYF

v_gene: TRBV19
d_gene: TRBD2
CDR3aa: CASSMSAGGYNEQSF

v_gene: TRBV7-9
d_gene: TRBD1
CDR3aa: CASSPDREYLTNEKLFF

v_gene: TRBV5-6
d_gene: -
CDR3aa: CASSFPYGGNEQFF

v_gene: TRBV27
d_gene: TRBD1
CDR3aa: CASSLQGTQPYSNQPQHF

v_gene: TRBV6-5
d_gene: -
CDR3aa: CASSYSTGHTSYEQYF

v_gene: TRBV7-9
d_gene: -
CDR3aa: CASSSGEGLWTEAFF

v_gene: TRBV19
d_gene: -
CDR3aa: CASSTYGEQYF

v_gene: TRBV27
d_gene: -
CDR3aa: CASSPPRGGQYF

v_gene: TRBV7-3
d_gene: -
CDR3aa: CASSLTGAGPVEQYF

v_gene: TRBV7-9
d_gene: TRBD2
CDR3aa: CASSLQASGTLRWTQYF

v_gene: TRBV29-1
d_gene: TRBD1
CDR3aa: CSVGTGLTKNIQYF

v_gene: TRBV28
d_gene: -
CDR3aa: CASNLQGFSGEQYF

v_gene: TRBV9
d_gene: -
CDR3aa: CASNYGYTF

v_gene: TRBV11-2
d_gene: -
CDR3aa: CASSLEHWNTEAFF